This T cell receptor (beta chain) was sequenced in a study of cytomegalovirus exposure and HLA in healthy donors. Study-level results: The dataset shows that most TCR sequences were rare, while some public TCRs occurred in many donors. Confirmation in vitro established that three CMV-associated chains were specific for CMV antigens. From TCR beta sequences, most subjects' HLA-A and HLA-B alleles were reportedly predicted accurately. There were over 150 TCR beta chains listed as cytomegalovirus-associated.

It was with 60 Vbeta and 13 Jbeta primers that the PCR ran. Clones were sequenced by immunoSEQ multiplex PCR, and TCRdb holds only the in-frame ones, with some missing. There are some 60,000 clones in the sample; about 90% occur only once, and 1.4% lies in the top ten. CDR1 and CDR2 (germline): MNHEY, SVGAGI. There are 14 residues in the CDR3. The ends lost 6 bases at V and 5 bases at J; junction bases unmatched: 9. As regards this clone: Its antigen is not known.

V is TRBV6-5 and J is TRBJ2-5, with 7 bases that match TRBD2. The TCR originated in a man younger than 30 in good health and CMV-seronegative. The sample consisted of PBMCs. DNA of the CDR3: TGTGCCAGCAGCTACGGGGGGAGAGGCGAGACCCAGTACTTC. Translated: CASSYGGRGETQYF.